This T cell receptor beta chain is from a study of shared clonotypes between healthy human individuals. Study details: Per donor, CD8 memory used one plate, CD8 naive used two, CD4 memory used three and CD4 naive used three.

CDR3 size: 17 residues. Germline V gene sequence: CDR1 SGHTA, CDR2 FQGNSA. Between the trimmed V and J ends, which lost 3 bases and 1 base, there was a span of 15 bases. CD45RO-negative, CCR7-selected cells formed the naive CD8 fraction, which excluded terminally differentiated effector memory CD45RA+ cells. Assay: immunoSEQ multiplex PCR; the TCRdb copy retains only in-frame clones and omits some. Of roughly 2 million clones listed, roughly 94% were seen once; the top ten hold approximately 1.2%. The sequencing sample was made of naive CD8+ T cells sorted from blood. This TCR was recovered from a man aged 18-30 years in good health. The chain employs TRBV7-2 and TRBJ2-2, with a weak D call TRBD2 (6 bases). CDR3 in DNA: TGTGCCAGCAGCTTTCCCCCGGGACTTATGAACACCGGGGAGCTGTTTTTT. Translated: CASSFPPGLMNTGELFF.